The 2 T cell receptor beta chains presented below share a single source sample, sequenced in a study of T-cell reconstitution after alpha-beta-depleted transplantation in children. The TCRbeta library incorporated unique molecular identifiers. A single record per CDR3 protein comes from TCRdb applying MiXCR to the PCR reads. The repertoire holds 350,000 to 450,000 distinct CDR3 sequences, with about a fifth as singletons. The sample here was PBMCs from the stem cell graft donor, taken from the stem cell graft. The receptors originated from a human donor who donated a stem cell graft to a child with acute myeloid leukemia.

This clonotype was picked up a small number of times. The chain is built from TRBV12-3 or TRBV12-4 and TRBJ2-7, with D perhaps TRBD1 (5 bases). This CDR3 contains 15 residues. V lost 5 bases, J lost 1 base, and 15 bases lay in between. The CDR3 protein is CASSPQGVESYEQYF. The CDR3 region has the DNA TGTGCCAGCAGTCCCCAAGGGGTAGAGTCCTACGAGCAGTACTTC.

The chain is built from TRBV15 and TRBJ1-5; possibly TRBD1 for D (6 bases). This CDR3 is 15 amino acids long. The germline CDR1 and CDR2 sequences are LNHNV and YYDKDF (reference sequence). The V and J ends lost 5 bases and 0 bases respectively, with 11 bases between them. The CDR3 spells CATSGNRDSNQPQHF. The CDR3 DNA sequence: TGTGCCACCAGCGGGAACAGGGATAGCAATCAGCCCCAGCATTTT.